This T cell receptor beta chain appears in the sequencing data of a study of beta chain features in type 1 diabetes (dated by TCRdb to the late 2010s). Some background on the complete study: Mean age, gender distribution, total cell number and subset yield were not different between patients and healthy donors. The study compared the TCRB repertoires of sorted circulating CD4+ T cell subsets in recently diagnosed type 1 diabetes patients with those in matched healthy donors. Whereas all 30 or so donors provided naive and central memory subsets, regulatory and stem cell-like memory subsets were isolated from just 8 patients and roughly eight healthy donors. Across all samples, approximately 100 million sorted cells were examined, and cell number per subset correlated strongly with RNA yield.

Here is what the overall study found, with its caveats: Because small numbers of individuals were included in the HLA sub-analyses, any influence of HLA type on TCRB rearrangement was left unresolved. Sequencing cDNA rather than genomic DNA could over-represent highly expressing activated cells, although activation and CD3 levels did not differ between groups. A moderate but significant shortening of TCRB CDR3 length was observed in type 1 diabetes patients in all four CD4+ subsets. PCR might favor shorter templates, but patient and control samples were amplified and corrected together, so any skew would affect both groups equally. Fewer insertions and more nucleotide deletions at VDJ recombination sites were observed in patients with type 1 diabetes, implying thymic rearrangement abnormalities. Naive, central memory and regulatory TCRB repertoires appeared to be more similar among patients than among healthy donors.

V was cut back by 0 bases and J by 9 bases, leaving a gap of 9 bases between them. CDR1 and CDR2, looked up from the germline V gene, are SGHDT and YYEEEE. The CDR3 contains 12 residues, cysteine and phenylalanine counted. Only the CDR3 portion is preserved as DNA: 36 bases, with reading frame beginning at the first base. The entire isolated RNA was reverse transcribed using the High Capacity cDNA Reverse Transcription Kit, and thus expressed TCRB transcripts were sequenced. Naive, central memory and regulatory T cell samples underwent deep immunoSEQ sequencing, averaging around 3.9 million total reads per sample. Sorted cells were lysed in RLT buffer and RNA was extracted with DNase-treated RNeasy Micro or Mini kits, depending on cell number. Each cell subset was processed separately to prevent cross-contamination, with patient and healthy donor samples processed together. Using the immunoSEQ multiplex PCR, TCRB sequences were amplified from cDNA into 87-bp fragments spanning the CDR3 region. Sequencing of the amplicons was performed on the Illumina HiSeq platform. The paper's processing steps were these. PCR bias was corrected computationally using synthetic template baselines, and reads within Hamming distance 2 were collapsed, with unmergeable singletons discarded. Reads were aligned against IMGT to assign V, D and J genes, CDR3 length and insertions or deletions at six rearrangement sites. Within each subset, clonotype counts were normalized to sorted cell number, and only after that were true diversity and Gini coefficients computed with the tcR R package. Repertoire sharing was quantified using the overlap coefficient calculated on TCRB nucleotide sequences. The source is immuneACCESS, and TCRdb retained only in-frame sequences with V and J called. Part of the clones is not carried over; for the studies checked, unresolved V genes explain less than half of this, and the remainder is unexplained. V and J calls plus clone size are reproduced from that table; the DNA served to infer D and trimming. The sample data list 120,000 to 150,000 clones, and about an eighth of these were observed just once. Clones ranked in the top ten supply approximately 1.3% of the sample.

A single peripheral blood draw of approximately 0.11 L on average was collected from each donor into heparinised tubes. A BD FACSAria II and a panel including CD45RO, CCR7, CD25, CD127, CD95 and CD27 were used to sort naive, central memory, regulatory and stem cell-like memory CD4+ T cells. Purity was above 98% for every sorted population. PBMCs were separated immediately by Lymphoprep density gradient centrifugation and were stained directly, without being cultured. So that batch effects would be minimized, each experiment stained and sorted samples in pairs, pairing one healthy donor with one patient. In this sample, this clone turned up a few times. Its antigen is still unknown. Per-base qualities were not stored, and no clone one base away is much larger.

The sequenced sample consisted of central memory CD4+ T cells from blood. The receptor chain draws on TRBV5-6 and TRBJ1-1, with no reliable assignment of the D segment. The TCR sequence derives from a man aged 18 to 35 with type 1 diabetes. The DNA sequence reads TGTGCCAGCAGCTTGGACCGCCAAAAAGCTTTCTTT. This is translated as CASSLDRQKAFF.